One and the same sample provided the 8 T cell receptor beta chains below, sequenced in a study of cytotoxic CD8 clonotypes in ibrutinib-treated CLL. Sequenced by immunoSEQ multiplex PCR; TCRdb stores in-frame clones only, minus some. The sample yields some 200,000 clones, around 72% seen once. The starting material was PBMCs, obtained after 24 months of ibrutinib treatment. The receptors shown here come from a human donor with chronic lymphocytic leukemia.

V usage is TRBV14 and J usage is TRBJ2-2; TRBD1 is a possible D gene (5 bases). Germline V gene sequence: CDR1 SGHDN, CDR2 FVKESK. The ends were cut back, 0 bases at V and 1 base at J, with 9 bases in the middle. The CDR3 runs to 16 residues. DNA for the CDR3: TGTGCCAGCAGCCAAGATCCCGACAGGAACACCGGGGAGCTGTTTTTT. Protein: CASSQDPDRNTGELFF.

The chain couples TRBV4-3 to TRBJ2-2, with 9 bases identical to TRBD2. Germline loops: CDR1 LGHNA, CDR2 YSLEER. CDR3 length equals 17 residues. Losses at the gene ends were 3 bases for V and 3 bases for J; bases not matched to a gene: 8. CDR3 DNA: TGCGCCAGCAGCCAGGAAGTAGCGGGAGCGTACACCGGGGAGCTGTTTTTT. Encoded protein: CASSQEVAGAYTGELFF.

This clone occurred a few times. This sequence joins TRBV11-2 and TRBJ2-7; 7 positions match TRBD2. Trimming took 1 base from V and 5 from J; bases not matched to a gene: 8. This CDR3 spans 15 amino acids. Germline assignment: CDR1 SGHAT and CDR2 FQNNGV. CDR3 DNA: TGTGCCAGCAGCTTAGTTCGGGGGAGGGCCAACGAGCAGTACTTC. This gives the protein CASSLVRGRANEQYF.

V and J are TRBV15 and TRBJ2-7; D unresolved. This CDR3 has 13 residues. Germline CDR1 LNHNV, CDR2 YYDKDF (reference sequence). Trimming stripped 0 bases from V and 3 bases from J, with 6 bases between. The CDR3 spells CATSRDPNYEQYF. CDR3 bases: TGTGCCACCAGCAGAGATCCGAACTACGAGCAGTACTTC.

The J gene is TRBJ1-2, the V gene TRBV5-1; TRBD1 matches at 8 bases. V shed 4 bases and J 5 bases; nucleotides not matched to a gene: 7. Germline CDR1 SGHRS, CDR2 YFSETQ. This CDR3 is 14 amino acids long. The CDR3 coding sequence is TGCGCCAGCAGCCCGGACAGGGTAAGGTATGGCTACACCTTC. Amino acids: CASSPDRVRYGYTF.

This clone came up a few times. The CDR3 region is CASSPSGGSYGYTF. Written as DNA, the CDR3 is TGTGCCAGCTCACCCTCAGGGGGGAGCTATGGCTACACCTTC. The J gene is TRBJ1-2, the V gene TRBV18; 7 bases match TRBD1. Germline V lookup: CDR1 KGHSH, CDR2 LQKENI. The CDR3 runs 14 residues. V was pared by 3 bases and J by 4 bases, with 5 bases of the junction left unmatched. Looking up the rest from reference TRBV18 and TRBJ1-2 gives the full variable domain: NAGVMQNPRHLVRRRGQEARLRCSPMKGHSHVYWYRQLPEEGLKFMVYLQKENIIDESGMPKERFSAEFPKEGPSILRIQQVVRGDSAAYFCASSPSGGSYGYTFGSGTRLTVV.

This clone was detected only a few times. The chain combines TRBV4-2 with TRBJ1-3; D remains ambiguous. V lost 2 bases and J 1 base, leaving 3 bases between the germline ends. In germline, CDR1 is LGHNA, CDR2 YNFKEQ. The CDR3 length is 13 residues. This CDR3 reads CASSQRSGNTIYF. For the CDR3, the DNA is TGTGCCAGCAGCCAACGGTCTGGAAACACCATATATTTT.

This clone turned up a few times. This CDR3 is CASTGPTYGYTF. CDR3 in DNA: TGTGCCAGCACTGGCCCTACCTATGGCTACACCTTC. This chain links TRBV6-1 with TRBJ1-2; unclear D gene. The germline V gene has CDR1 MNHNS and CDR2 SASEGT. Trimming took 7 bases from V and 4 from J, leaving 10 bases between them. The CDR3 is 12 residues long.